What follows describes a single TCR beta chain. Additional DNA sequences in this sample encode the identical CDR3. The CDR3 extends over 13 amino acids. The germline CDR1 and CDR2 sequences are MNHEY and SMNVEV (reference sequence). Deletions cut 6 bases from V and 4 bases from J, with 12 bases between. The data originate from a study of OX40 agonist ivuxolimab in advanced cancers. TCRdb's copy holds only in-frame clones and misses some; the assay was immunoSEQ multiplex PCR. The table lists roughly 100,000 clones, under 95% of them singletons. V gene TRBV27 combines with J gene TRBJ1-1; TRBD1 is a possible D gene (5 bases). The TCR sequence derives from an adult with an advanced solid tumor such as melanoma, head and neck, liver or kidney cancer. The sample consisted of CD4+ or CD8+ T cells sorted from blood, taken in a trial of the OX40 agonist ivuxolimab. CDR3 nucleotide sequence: TGTGCCAGCAGCCTTGGGGGGGGCACTGAAGCTTTCTTT. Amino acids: CASSLGGGTEAFF.